This entry describes one TCR beta chain. Its target is not known. The authors incorporated unique molecular identifiers into the TCR beta cDNA libraries. There were 1 to 10 million T cells, and roughly 0.5 million cDNA molecules came from them. TCRdb processed the PCR reads anew with MiXCR; each CDR3 protein has one entry. Of 550,000 to 700,000 distinct CDR3 sequences listed, 44% are singletons. This sample stems from a study of post-analysis software for immune sequencing data. Notes on the study in general: Compared with controls, patients showed significantly lower normalized Chao1 diversity. Samples made in the same batch grouped tightly together by F measure. Controls had lower frequencies than patients of 4 or 5 TRBV segments, which included TRBV5-6, TRBV5-1 and TRBV20-1.

The CDR3 sequence is 20 residues long. Per the germline V gene, CDR1 is MNHNS and CDR2 is SASEGT. Trimming took 6 bases from V and 0 from J; bases not matched to a gene: 21. Material for sequencing was blood. The sequence came from a girl aged 5-17 years with multiple sclerosis. This chain links TRBV6-1 with TRBJ2-7; TRBD2 matches 9 bases. The CDR3, as DNA: TGTGCCAGCAGCCACCACTGGGGAGGAGCGGGAGGCCATAGCTCCTACGAGCAGTACTTC. Its translation: CASSHHWGGAGGHSSYEQYF.